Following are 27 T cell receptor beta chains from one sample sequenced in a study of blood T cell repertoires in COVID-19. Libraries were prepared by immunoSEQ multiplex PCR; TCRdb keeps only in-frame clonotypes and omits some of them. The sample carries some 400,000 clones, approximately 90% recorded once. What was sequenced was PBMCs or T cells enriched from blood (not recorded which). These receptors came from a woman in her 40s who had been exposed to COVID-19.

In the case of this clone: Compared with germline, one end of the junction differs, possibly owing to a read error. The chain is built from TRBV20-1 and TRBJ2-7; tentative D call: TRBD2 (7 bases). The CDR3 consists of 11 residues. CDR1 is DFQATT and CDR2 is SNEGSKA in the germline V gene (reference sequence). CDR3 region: CSARGGGEQYF. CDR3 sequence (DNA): TGCAGTGCCAGAGGGGGGGGCGAGCAGTACTTC.

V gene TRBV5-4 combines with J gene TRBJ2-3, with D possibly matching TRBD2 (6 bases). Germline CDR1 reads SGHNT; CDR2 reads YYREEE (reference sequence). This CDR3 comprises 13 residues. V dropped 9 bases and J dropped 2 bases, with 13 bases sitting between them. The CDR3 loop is CATNPGLTDTQYF. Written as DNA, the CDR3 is TGTGCCACAAATCCGGGACTCACAGATACGCAGTATTTT.

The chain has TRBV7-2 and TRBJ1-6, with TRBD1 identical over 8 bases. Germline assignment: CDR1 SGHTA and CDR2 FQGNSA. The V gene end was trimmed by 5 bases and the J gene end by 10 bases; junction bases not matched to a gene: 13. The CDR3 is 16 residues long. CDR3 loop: CASSTQGTGFHSPLHF. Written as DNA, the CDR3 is TGTGCCAGCAGCACCCAGGGGACAGGCTTCCACTCACCCCTCCACTTT.

Here the CDR3 reads CASSPSGSGELFF. The CDR3 nucleotides read TGTGCCAGCAGCCCTAGCGGGAGCGGGGAGCTGTTTTTT. The chain uses TRBV14 and TRBJ2-2; TRBD2 matches 10 bases. The CDR3 extends over 13 amino acids. From germline, CDR1 is SGHDN and CDR2 FVKESK. V was pared by 4 bases and J by 7 bases, with 0 bases of the junction left unmatched.

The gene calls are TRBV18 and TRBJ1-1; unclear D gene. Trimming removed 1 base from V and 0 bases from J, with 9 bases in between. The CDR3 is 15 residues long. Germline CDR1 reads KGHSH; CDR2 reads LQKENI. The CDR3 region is CASSPRRGMNTEAFF. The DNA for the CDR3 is TGTGCCAGCTCACCACGGCGCGGCATGAACACTGAAGCTTTCTTT.

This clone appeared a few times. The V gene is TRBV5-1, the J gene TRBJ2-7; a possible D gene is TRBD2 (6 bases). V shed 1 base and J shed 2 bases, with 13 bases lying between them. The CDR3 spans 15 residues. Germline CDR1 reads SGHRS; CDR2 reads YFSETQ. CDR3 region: CASSLRGGGAYEQYF. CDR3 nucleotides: TGCGCCAGCAGCTTGAGGGGAGGCGGGGCCTACGAGCAGTACTTC.

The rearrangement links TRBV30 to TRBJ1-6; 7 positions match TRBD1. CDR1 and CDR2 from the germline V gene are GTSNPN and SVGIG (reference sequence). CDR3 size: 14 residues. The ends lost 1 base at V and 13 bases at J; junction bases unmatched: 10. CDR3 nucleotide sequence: TGTGCCTGGAGTGCCCAGACAGGGCAAATCCCCCTCCACTTT. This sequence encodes CAWSAQTGQIPLHF.

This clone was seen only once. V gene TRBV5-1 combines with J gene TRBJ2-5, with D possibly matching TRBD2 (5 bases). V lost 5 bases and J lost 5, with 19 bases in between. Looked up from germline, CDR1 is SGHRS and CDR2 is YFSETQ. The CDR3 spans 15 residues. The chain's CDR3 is CASRSTGILEETQYF. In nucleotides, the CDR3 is TGCGCCAGCAGGAGTACGGGGATTTTGGAGGAGACCCAGTACTTC.

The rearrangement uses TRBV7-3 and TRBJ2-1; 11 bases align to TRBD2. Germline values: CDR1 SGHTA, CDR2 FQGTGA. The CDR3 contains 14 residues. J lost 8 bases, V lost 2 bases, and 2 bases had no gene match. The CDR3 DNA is TGTGCCAGCAGCTTAGGGGGACTAGCGGATGAGCAGTTCTTC. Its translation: CASSLGGLADEQFF.

The CDR3 DNA is TGCGCCAGCAGGACGCAGGGGGCGCCAGGAGAAAAACTGTTTTTT. Its protein product is CASRTQGAPGEKLFF. This chain uses TRBV10-2 with TRBJ1-4; TRBD1 matches at 8 bases. This CDR3 has 15 residues. Germline CDR1 is WSHSY and CDR2 is SAAADI. V gave up 6 bases and J gave up 8 bases; unmatched junction bases: 11.

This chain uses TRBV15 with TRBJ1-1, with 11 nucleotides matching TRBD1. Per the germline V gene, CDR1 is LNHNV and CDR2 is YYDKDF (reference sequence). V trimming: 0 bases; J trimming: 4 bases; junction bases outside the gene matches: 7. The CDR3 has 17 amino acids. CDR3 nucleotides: TGTGCCACCAGCAGAGATAGGGACAGGGGGTTTGGCACTGAAGCTTTCTTT. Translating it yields CATSRDRDRGFGTEAFF.

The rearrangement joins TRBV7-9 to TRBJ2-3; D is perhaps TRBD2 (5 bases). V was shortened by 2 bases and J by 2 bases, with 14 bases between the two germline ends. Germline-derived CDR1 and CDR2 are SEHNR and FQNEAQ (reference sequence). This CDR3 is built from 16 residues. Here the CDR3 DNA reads TGTGCCAGCAGCTTATCCAGCGGAACTTTCACAGATACGCAGTATTTT. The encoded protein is CASSLSSGTFTDTQYF.

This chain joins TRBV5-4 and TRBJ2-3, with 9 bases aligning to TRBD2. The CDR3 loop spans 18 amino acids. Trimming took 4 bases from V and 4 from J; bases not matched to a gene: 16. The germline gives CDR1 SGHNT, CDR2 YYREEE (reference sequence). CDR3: CASSLFVRGGLRSDTQYF. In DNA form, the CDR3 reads TGTGCCAGCAGCCTCTTCGTGCGGGGGGGCCTTAGGTCAGATACGCAGTATTTT. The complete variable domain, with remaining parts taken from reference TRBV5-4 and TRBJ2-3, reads ETGVTQSPTHLIKTRGQQVTLRCSSQSGHNTVSWYQQALGQGPQFIFQYYREEENGRGNFPPRFSGLQFPNYSSELNVNALELDDSALYLCASSLFVRGGLRSDTQYFGPGTRLTVL.

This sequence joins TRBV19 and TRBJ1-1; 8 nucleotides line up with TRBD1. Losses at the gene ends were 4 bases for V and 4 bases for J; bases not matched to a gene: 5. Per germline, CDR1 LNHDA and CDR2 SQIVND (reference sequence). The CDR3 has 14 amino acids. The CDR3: CASSTHTGGTEAFF. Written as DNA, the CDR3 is TGTGCCAGTAGTACCCATACAGGGGGCACTGAAGCTTTCTTT.

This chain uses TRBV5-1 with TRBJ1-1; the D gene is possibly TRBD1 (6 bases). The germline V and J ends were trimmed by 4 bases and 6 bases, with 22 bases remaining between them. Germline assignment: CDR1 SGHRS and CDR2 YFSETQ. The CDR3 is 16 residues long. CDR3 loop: CASSKRQAGGGPEAFF. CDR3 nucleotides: TGCGCCAGCAGCAAACGACAGGCGGGTGGTGGCCCTGAAGCTTTCTTT.

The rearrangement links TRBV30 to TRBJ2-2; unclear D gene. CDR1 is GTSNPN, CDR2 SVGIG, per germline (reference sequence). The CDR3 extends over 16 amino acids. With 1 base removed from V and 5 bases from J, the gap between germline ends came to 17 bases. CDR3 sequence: CAWSGSPWARTGELFF. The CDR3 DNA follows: TGTGCCTGGAGTGGCAGCCCCTGGGCCCGGACCGGGGAGCTGTTTTTT.

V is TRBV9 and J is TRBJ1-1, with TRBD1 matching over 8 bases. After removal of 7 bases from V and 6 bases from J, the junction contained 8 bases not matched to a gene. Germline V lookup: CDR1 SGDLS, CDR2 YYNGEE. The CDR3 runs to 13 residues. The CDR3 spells CASAPAGGSEAFF. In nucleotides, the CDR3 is TGTGCCAGCGCGCCGGCAGGGGGCTCTGAAGCTTTCTTT.

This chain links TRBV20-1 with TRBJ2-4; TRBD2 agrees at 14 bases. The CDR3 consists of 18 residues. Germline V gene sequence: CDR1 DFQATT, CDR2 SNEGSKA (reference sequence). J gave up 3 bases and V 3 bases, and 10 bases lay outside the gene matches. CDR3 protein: CSASPGTSGRLSKNIQYF. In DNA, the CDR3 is TGCAGTGCTAGTCCAGGGACTAGCGGGAGATTGAGCAAAAACATTCAGTACTTC.

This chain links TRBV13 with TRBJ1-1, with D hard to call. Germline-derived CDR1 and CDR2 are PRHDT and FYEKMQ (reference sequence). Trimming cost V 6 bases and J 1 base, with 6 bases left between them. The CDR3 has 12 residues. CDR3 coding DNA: TGTGCCAGCAGGCGGGGGAACACTGAAGCTTTCTTT. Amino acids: CASRRGNTEAFF. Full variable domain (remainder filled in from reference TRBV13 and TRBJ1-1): AAGVIQSPRHLIKEKRETATLKCYPIPRHDTVYWYQQGPGQDPQFLISFYEKMQSDKGSIPDRFSAQQFSDYHSELNMSSLELGDSALYFCASRRGNTEAFFGQGTRLTVV.

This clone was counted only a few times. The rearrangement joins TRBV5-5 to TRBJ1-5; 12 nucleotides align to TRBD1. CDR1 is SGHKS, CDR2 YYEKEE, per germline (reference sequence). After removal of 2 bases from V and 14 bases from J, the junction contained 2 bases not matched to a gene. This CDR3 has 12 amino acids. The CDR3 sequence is CASSFGTGGEHF. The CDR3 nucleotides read TGTGCCAGCAGCTTTGGGACAGGGGGCGAGCATTTT.

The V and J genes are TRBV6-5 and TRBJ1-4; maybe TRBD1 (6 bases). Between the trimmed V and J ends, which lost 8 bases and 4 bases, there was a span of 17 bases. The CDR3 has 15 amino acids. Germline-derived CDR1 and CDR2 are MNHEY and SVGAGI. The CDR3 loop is CASSTTRGGNEKLFF. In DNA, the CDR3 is TGTGCCAGCTCGACGACCAGGGGTGGTAATGAAAAACTGTTTTTT.

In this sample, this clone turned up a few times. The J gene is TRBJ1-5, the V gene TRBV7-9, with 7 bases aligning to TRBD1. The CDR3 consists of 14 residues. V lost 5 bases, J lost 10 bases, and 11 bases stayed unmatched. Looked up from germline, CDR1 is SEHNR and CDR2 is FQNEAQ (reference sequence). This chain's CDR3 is CASSLQSDRDPQHF. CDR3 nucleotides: TGTGCCAGCAGCCTTCAATCCGACAGGGATCCCCAGCATTTT.

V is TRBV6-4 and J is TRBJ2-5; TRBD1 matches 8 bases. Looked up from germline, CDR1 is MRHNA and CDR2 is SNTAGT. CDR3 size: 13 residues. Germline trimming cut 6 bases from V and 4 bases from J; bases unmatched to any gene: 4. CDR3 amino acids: CASRTGAPETQYF. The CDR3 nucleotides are TGTGCCAGCAGGACAGGGGCCCCAGAGACCCAGTACTTC.

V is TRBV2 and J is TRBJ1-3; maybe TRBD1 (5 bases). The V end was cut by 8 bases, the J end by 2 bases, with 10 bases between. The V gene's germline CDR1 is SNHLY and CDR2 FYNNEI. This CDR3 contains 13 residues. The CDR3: CASHQTAGNTIYF. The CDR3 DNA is TGTGCCAGCCACCAGACAGCTGGAAACACCATATATTTT.

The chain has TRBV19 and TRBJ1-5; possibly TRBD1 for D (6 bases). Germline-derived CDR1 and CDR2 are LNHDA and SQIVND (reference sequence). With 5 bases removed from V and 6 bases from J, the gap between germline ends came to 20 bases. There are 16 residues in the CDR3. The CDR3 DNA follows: TGTGCCAGTAGTCCACTCTATGGGGGGGGCCTTCAGCCCCAGCATTTT. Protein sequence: CASSPLYGGGLQPQHF.

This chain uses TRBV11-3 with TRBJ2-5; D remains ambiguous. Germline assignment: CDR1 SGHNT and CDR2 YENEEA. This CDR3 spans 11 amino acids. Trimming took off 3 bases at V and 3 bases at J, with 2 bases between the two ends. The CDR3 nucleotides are TGTGCCAGCAGCTTTAAAGAGACCCAGTACTTC. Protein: CASSFKETQYF.

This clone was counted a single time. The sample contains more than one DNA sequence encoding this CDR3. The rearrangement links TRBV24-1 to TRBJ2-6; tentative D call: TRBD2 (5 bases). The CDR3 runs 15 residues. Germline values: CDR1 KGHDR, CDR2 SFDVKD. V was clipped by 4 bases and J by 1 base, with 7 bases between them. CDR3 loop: CATSDPGSGANVLTF. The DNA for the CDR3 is TGTGCCACCAGTGACCCGGGGTCTGGGGCCAACGTCCTGACTTTC.